The clone carrying this T cell receptor (beta chain) was counted a few times. As yet, its antigen is unknown. The data originate from a study of identical twins. Study-wide results and limits: Shared out-of-frame alpha sequences (those common to twins) showed excess low generation probability. Findings came from cross-sectional statistics, without long-term follow-up of donors.

V dropped 2 bases and J dropped 1 base, with 18 bases sitting between them. CDR3 length: 18 residues. Per the germline V gene, CDR1 is DFQATT and CDR2 is SNEGSKA (reference sequence). One entry per CDR3 protein results from TCRdb running MiXCR on the 5' RACE reads. This table holds fewer than 900,000 distinct CDR3 sequences, over 15% found once. The same sample was also studied in work on T cells expressing NK-cell markers. From that study: Dominant NKG2C+ clonotypes accounted for roughly 1.0-7.0% of CD8+ T cells in several donors.

The receptor was isolated from a woman between 18 and 29 years old in good health. V is TRBV20-1 and J is TRBJ2-6; a weak D match, TRBD2 (6 bases). The sample comprised PBMCs. CDR3 sequence (DNA): TGCAGTGCTAGACGGTCGGCGGGATGGGAGTCTGGGGCCAACGTCCTGACTTTC. As protein: CSARRSAGWESGANVLTF.